This T cell receptor beta chain was retrieved from a study of early T cells in non-severe SARS-CoV-2 infection. Unique molecular identifiers were attached to individual cDNA molecules. Each CDR3 protein gets one entry after TCRdb re-called the 5' RACE reads with MiXCR. The sample has roughly 46,000 distinct CDR3 sequences; 6% to 7.5% are singletons. This clonotype was detected ten times or more. The CDR3 is made up of 11 amino acids. V dropped 3 bases and J dropped 10 bases, with 9 bases sitting between them. CDR1 SGHTA and CDR2 FQGNSA come from the germline V gene. Material for sequencing was whole blood. V usage is TRBV7-2 and J usage is TRBJ2-5; D unclear. This sequence originates from an adult who was a healthcare worker with PCR-confirmed SARS-CoV-2 infection or an uninfected control (not recorded which). CDR3 protein: CASSFDTLQYF. Written as DNA, the CDR3 is TGTGCCAGCAGCTTCGACACACTCCAGTACTTC.